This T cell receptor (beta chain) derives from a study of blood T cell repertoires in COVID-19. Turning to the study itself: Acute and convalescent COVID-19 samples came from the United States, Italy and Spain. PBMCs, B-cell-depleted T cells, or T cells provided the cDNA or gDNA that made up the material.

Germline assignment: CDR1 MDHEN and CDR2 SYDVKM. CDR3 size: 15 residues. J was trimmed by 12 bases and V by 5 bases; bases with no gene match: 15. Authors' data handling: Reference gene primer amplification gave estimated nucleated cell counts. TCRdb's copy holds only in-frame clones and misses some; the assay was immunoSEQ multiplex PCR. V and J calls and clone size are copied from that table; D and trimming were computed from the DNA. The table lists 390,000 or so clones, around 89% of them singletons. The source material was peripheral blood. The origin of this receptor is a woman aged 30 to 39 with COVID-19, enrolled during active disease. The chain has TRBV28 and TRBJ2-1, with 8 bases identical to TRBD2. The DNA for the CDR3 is TGTGCCAGCAGTCCCTCCGCTAGCGGGCGGGGGTGGCAGTTCTTC. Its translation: CASSPSASGRGWQFF.